This T cell receptor beta chain emerged from a study of control samples from healthy donors and cancer patients. Measured with immunoSEQ multiplex PCR; TCRdb has only the in-frame clones, and not every one. The data contain about 130,000 clones, about 88% of them seen just once; the ten biggest clones take up approximately 3.2%. The CDR3 sequence is 12 residues long. CDR1 is MNHNY and CDR2 is SVGAGI in the germline V gene (reference sequence). V was trimmed by 5 bases and J by 6 bases, leaving 5 bases between them. Material for sequencing was blood. The V and J genes are TRBV6-6 and TRBJ1-6; no firm D call. The source of this sequence is a man aged 45-60 years in good health. The CDR3 sequence is CASSPINSPLHF. The CDR3 nucleotides read TGTGCCAGCAGTCCCATTAATTCACCCCTCCACTTT.